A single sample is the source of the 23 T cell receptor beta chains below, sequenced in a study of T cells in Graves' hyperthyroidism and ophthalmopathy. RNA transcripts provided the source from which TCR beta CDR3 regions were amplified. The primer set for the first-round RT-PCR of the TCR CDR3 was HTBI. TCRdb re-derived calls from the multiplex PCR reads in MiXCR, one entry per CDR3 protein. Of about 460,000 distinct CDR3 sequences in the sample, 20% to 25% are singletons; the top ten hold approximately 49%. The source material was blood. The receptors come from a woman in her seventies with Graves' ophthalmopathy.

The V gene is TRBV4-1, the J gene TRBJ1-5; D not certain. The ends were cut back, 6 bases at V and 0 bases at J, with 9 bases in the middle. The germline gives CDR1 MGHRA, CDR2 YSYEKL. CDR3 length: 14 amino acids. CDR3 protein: CASSLQHSNQPQHF. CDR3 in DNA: TGCGCCAGCAGTCTACAGCATAGCAATCAGCCCCAGCATTTT.

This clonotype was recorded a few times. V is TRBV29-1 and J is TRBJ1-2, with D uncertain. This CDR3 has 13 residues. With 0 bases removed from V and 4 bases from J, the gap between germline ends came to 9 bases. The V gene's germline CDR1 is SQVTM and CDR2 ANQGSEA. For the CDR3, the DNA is TGCAGCGTTGAAGAACGAGACACCTATGGCTACACCTTC. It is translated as CSVEERDTYGYTF.

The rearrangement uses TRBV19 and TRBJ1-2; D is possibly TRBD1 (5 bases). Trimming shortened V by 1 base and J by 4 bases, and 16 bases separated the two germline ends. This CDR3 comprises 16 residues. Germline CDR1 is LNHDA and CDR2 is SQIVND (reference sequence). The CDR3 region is CASSIVSRERSYGYTF. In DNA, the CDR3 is TGTGCCAGTAGTATAGTTAGCAGGGAGAGGAGCTATGGCTACACCTTC.

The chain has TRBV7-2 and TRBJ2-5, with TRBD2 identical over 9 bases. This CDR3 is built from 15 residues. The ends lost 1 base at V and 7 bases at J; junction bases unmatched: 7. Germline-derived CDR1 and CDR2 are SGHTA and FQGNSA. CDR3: CASSLVLAGGRTQYF. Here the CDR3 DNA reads TGTGCCAGCAGCTTAGTACTAGCGGGCGGTCGGACCCAGTACTTC.

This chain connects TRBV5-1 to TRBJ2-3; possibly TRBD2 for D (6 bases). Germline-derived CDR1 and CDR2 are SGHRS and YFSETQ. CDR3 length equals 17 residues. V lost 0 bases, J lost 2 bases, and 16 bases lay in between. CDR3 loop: CASSLGSGPAATDTQYF. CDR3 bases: TGCGCCAGCAGCTTGGGTAGCGGTCCCGCCGCCACAGATACGCAGTATTTT.

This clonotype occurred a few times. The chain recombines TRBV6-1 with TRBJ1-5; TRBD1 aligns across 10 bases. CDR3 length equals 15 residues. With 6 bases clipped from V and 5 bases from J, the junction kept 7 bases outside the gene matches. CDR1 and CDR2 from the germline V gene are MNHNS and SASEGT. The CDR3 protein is CASREGTGDYQPQHF. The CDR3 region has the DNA TGTGCCAGCAGAGAGGGGACAGGGGATTATCAGCCCCAGCATTTT.

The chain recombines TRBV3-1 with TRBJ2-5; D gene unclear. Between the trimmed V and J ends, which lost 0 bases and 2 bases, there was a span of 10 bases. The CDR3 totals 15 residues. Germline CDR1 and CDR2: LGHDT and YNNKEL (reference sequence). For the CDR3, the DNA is TGTGCCAGCAGCCAAGATAGGCAGATACAAGAGACCCAGTACTTC. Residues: CASSQDRQIQETQYF.

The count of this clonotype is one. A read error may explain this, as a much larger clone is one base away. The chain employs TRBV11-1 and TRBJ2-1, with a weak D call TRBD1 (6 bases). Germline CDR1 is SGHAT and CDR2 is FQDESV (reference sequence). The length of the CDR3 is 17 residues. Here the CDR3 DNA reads TGTGCCAGCAGCTTACTTGGGGGCATGAGCTCCTGCAATGAGCAGTTCTTC. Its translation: CASSLLGGMSSCNEQFF.

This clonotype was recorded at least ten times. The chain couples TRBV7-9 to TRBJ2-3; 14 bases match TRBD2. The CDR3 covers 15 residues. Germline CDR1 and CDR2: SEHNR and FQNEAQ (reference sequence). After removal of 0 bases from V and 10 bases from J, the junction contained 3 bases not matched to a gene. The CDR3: CASSLAGLAGVAQYF. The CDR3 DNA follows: TGTGCCAGCAGCTTAGCGGGACTAGCGGGAGTTGCGCAGTATTTT.

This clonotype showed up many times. CDR3 in amino acids: CASRPMGSREPQHF. The CDR3 nucleotides read TGTGCCAGCAGACCAATGGGGTCAAGGGAGCCCCAGCATTTT. The gene calls are TRBV2 and TRBJ1-5; D not certain. Trimming cost V 6 bases and J 8 bases, with 17 bases left between them. The germline V gene has CDR1 SNHLY and CDR2 FYNNEI. CDR3 length equals 14 residues. Using reference TRBV2 and TRBJ1-5 for the parts outside the CDR3, the full variable domain is EPEVTQTPSHQVTQMGQEVILRCVPISNHLYFYWYRQILGQKVEFLVSFYNNEISEKSEIFDDQFSVERPDGSNFTLKIRSTKLEDSAMYFCASRPMGSREPQHFGDGTRLSIL.

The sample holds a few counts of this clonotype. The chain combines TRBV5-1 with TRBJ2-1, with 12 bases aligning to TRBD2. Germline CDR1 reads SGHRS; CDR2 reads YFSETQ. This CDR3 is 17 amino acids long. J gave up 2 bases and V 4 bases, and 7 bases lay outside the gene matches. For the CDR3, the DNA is TGCGCCAGCAGCGCGCCCGGACTAGCGGGGCCCTACAATGAGCAGTTCTTC. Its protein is CASSAPGLAGPYNEQFF.

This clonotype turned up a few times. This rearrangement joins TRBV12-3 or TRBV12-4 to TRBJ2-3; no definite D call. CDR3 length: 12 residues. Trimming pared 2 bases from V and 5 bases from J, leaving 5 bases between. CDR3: CASSLWIDTQYF. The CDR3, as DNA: TGTGCCAGCAGTTTATGGATAGATACGCAGTATTTT.

CDR3: CASSDNPAGGYTF. Here the CDR3 DNA reads TGTGCCAGCAGTGATAATCCGGCGGGGGGCTACACCTTC. This chain joins TRBV12-3 or TRBV12-4 and TRBJ1-2; D is unclear. The CDR3 length is 13 residues. The germline V and J ends were trimmed by 5 bases and 8 bases, with 15 bases remaining between them.

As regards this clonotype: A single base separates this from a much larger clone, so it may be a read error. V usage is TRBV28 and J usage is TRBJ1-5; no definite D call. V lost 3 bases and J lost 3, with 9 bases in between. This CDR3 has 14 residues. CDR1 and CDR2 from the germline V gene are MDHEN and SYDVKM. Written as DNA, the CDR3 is TGTGCCAGCAGTTTGGTAATAGTCAATCAGCCCCAGCATTTT. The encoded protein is CASSLVIVNQPQHF.

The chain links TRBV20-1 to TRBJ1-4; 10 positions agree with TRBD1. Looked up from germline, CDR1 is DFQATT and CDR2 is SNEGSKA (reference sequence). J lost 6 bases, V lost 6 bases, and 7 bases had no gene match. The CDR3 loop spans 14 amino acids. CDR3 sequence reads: CSAYPGTGDEKLFF. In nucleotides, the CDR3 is TGCAGTGCATACCCAGGGACAGGGGATGAAAAACTGTTTTTT.

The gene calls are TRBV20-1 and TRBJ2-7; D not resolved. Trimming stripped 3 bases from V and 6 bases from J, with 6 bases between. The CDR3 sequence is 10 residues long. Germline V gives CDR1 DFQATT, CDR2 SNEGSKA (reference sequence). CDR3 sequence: CSASLGEQYF. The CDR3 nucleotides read TGCAGTGCTAGCCTGGGCGAGCAGTACTTC.

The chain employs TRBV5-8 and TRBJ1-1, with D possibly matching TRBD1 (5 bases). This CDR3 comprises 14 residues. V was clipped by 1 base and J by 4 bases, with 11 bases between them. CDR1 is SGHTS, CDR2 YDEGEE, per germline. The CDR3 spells CASSLRGVRTEAFF. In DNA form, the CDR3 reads TGTGCCAGCAGCTTGCGGGGGGTTCGCACTGAAGCTTTCTTT.

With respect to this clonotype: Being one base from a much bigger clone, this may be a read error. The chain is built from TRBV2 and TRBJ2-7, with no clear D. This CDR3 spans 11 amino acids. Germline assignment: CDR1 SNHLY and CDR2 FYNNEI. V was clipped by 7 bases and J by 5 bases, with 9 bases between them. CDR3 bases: TGTGCCAGCATGGCAGCCAACGAGCAGTACTTC. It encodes CASMAANEQYF. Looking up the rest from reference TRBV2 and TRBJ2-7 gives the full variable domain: EPEVTQTPSHQVTQMGQEVILRCVPISNHLYFYWYRQILGQKVEFLVSFYNNEISEKSEIFDDQFSVERPDGSNFTLKIRSTKLEDSAMYFCASMAANEQYFGPGTRLTVT.

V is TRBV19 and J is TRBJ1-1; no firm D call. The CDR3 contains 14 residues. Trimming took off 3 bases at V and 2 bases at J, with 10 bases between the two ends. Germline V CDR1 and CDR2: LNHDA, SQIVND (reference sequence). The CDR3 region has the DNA TGTGCCAGTAGTATGTTCCTAGGAAACACTGAAGCTTTCTTT. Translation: CASSMFLGNTEAFF.

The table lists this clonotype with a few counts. The CDR3 nucleotides are TGTGCCAGCAGCTCCGCCCTTAGCCGTAGCACAGATACGCAGTATTTT. It is translated as CASSSALSRSTDTQYF. The chain employs TRBV7-2 and TRBJ2-3; D gene unclear. Germline loops: CDR1 SGHTA, CDR2 FQGNSA. Trimming left V 4 bases short and J 0 bases short, with 14 bases between. There are 16 residues in the CDR3. Filled out from reference TRBV7-2 and TRBJ2-3, the complete variable domain reads GAGVSQSPSNKVTEKGKDVELRCDPISGHTALYWYRQSLGQGLEFLIYFQGNSAPDKSGLPSDRFSAERTGGSVSTLTIQRTQQEDSAVYLCASSSALSRSTDTQYFGPGTRLTVL.

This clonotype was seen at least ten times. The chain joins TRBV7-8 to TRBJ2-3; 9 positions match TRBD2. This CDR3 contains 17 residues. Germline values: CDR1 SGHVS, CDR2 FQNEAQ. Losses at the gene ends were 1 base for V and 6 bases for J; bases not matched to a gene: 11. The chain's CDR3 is CASSLGGGGRAPDTQYF. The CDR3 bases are TGTGCCAGCAGCTTAGGAGGTGGCGGGAGGGCTCCGGATACGCAGTATTTT. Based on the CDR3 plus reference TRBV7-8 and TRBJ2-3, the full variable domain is GAGVSQSPRYKVAKRGQDVALRCDPISGHVSLFWYQQALGQGPEFLTYFQNEAQLDKSGLPSDRFFAERPEGSVSTLKIQRTQQEDSAVYLCASSLGGGGRAPDTQYFGPGTRLTVL.

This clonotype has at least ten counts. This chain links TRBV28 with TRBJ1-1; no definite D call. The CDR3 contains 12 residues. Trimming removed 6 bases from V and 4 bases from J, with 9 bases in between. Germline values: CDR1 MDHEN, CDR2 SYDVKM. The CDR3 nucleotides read TGTGCCAGCAGACTTGTCGGCACTGAAGCTTTCTTT. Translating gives CASRLVGTEAFF.

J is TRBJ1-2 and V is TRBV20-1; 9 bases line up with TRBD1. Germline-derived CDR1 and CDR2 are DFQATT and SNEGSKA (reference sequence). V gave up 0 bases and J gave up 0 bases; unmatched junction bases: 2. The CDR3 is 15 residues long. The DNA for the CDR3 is TGCAGTGCTAGAGATCGACAGGGGGCTAACTATGGCTACACCTTC. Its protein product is CSARDRQGANYGYTF.